A selection of T cell receptor beta chains follows, all from one sample in a study of T-cell reconstitution after alpha-beta-depleted transplantation in children. TCRdb processed the PCR reads anew with MiXCR; each CDR3 protein has one entry. The table has about 580,000 distinct CDR3 sequences, more than 20% seen once; the top ten hold approximately 39%. Material: PBMCs, obtained before TCRalphabeta/CD19-depleted stem cell transplant. The source of these receptors is a boy in the first two years of life with Wiskott-Aldrich syndrome, due to receive a stem cell transplant. The CDR3 runs from the conserved cysteine through the conserved F or W. Each record gives: J gene, D gene, clone size, V gene, CDR3 protein, CDR3 DNA. D genes are given only for firm matches. Not all rows give a size; the values are once, few, many and, for expanded clones, a class.

>TRBJ1-3|-|-|TRBV5-1
CASSLEQVYSGNTIYF
TGCGCCAGCAGCTTGGAACAGGTTTACTCTGGAAACACCATATATTTT
>TRBJ2-1|TRBD2|few|TRBV20-1
CSAQIAGGTEQFF
TGCAGTGCTCAAATAGCGGGGGGTACTGAGCAGTTCTTC
>TRBJ1-1|-|few|TRBV5-1
CASSLIRDKNTEAFF
TGCGCCAGCAGCTTGATCCGGGACAAGAACACTGAAGCTTTCTTT
>TRBJ1-3|-|few|TRBV20-1
CSATFAGSRNTIYF
TGCAGTGCTACTTTCGCAGGGTCTAGAAACACCATATATTTT
>TRBJ2-7|-|-|TRBV5-1
CASSGDNAYEQYF
TGCGCCAGCAGCGGGGACAACGCCTACGAGCAGTACTTC
>TRBJ2-1|TRBD2|-|TRBV28
CASSLQIAGGSYNEQFF
TGTGCCAGCAGTTTACAAATAGCGGGAGGCTCCTACAATGAGCAGTTCTTC
>TRBJ2-7|TRBD2|-|TRBV27
CASSLKGLAGHEQYF
TGTGCCAGCAGTTTAAAGGGACTAGCGGGACACGAGCAGTACTTC
>TRBJ2-1|-|few|TRBV4-1
CASSQDFREQFF
TGCGCCAGCAGCCAAGATTTCCGTGAGCAGTTCTTC
>TRBJ2-2|-|-|TRBV7-3
CASSIGLADLTGELFF
TGTGCCAGCAGCATCGGGCTAGCCGATCTTACCGGGGAGCTGTTTTTT
>TRBJ1-5|-|-|TRBV6-1
CASYTGNQPQHF
TGTGCCAGTTACACTGGGAATCAGCCCCAGCATTTT
>TRBJ1-1|-|-|TRBV5-1
CASSPGLGVNTEAFF
TGCGCCAGCAGCCCTGGTTTGGGTGTAAACACTGAAGCTTTCTTT
>TRBJ2-1|-|-|TRBV20-1
CSAYEAGVPQVAQFF
TGCAGTGCTTACGAAGCGGGCGTCCCCCAAGTTGCGCAGTTCTTC
>TRBJ2-7|TRBD2|few|TRBV20-1
CSADWRRRGSAYEQYF
TGCAGTGCCGATTGGAGGCGGCGCGGGAGTGCCTACGAGCAGTACTTC
>TRBJ2-1|-|few|TRBV5-1
CASSFPRDNEQFF
TGCGCCAGCAGCTTTCCCAGGGACAATGAGCAGTTCTTC
>TRBJ1-2|-|few|TRBV29-1
CSVERRYGYTF
TGCAGCGTTGAACGGCGTTATGGCTACACCTTC
>TRBJ2-1|TRBD2|-|TRBV19
CASSIFGLVRNEQFF
TGTGCCAGTAGTATCTTCGGACTAGTCAGAAATGAGCAGTTCTTC
>TRBJ1-2|-|-|TRBV12-3/TRBV12-4
CATLGANNYGYTF
TGTGCCACTTTAGGGGCGAACAACTATGGCTACACCTTC
>TRBJ1-5|-|-|TRBV6-2/TRBV6-3
CASSYEGRKNQPQHF
TGTGCCAGCAGTTACGAAGGACGGAAAAATCAGCCCCAGCATTTT
>TRBJ2-5|TRBD1|few|TRBV29-1
CSVKRDRYQETQYF
TGCAGCGTAAAAAGGGACAGGTACCAAGAGACCCAGTACTTC
>TRBJ2-5|TRBD1|many|TRBV29-1
CSVEAGQGRMETQYF
TGCAGCGTTGAAGCAGGACAGGGGAGGATGGAGACCCAGTACTTC
>TRBJ2-5|-|-|TRBV27
CASSLRGKGEETQYF
TGTGCCAGCAGTTTAAGGGGGAAGGGGGAAGAGACCCAGTACTTC
>TRBJ1-4|TRBD1|-|TRBV5-1
CASSPRGPGGEKLFF
TGCGCCAGCAGCCCTCGAGGGCCAGGGGGCGAAAAACTGTTTTTT
>TRBJ2-3|TRBD2|few|TRBV12-3/TRBV12-4
CASSIQRGFFDTQYF
TGTGCCAGCAGTATTCAGCGGGGCTTCTTCGATACGCAGTATTTT
>TRBJ1-4|-|few|TRBV4-1
CASSQDYGSATNEKLFF
TGCGCCAGCAGCCAAGATTACGGCAGCGCAACTAATGAAAAACTGTTTTTT
>TRBJ2-1|TRBD1|-|TRBV20-1
CSACRDRGYNEQFF
TGCAGTGCTTGCCGGGACAGGGGCTACAATGAGCAGTTCTTC
>TRBJ2-1|TRBD2|-|TRBV12-3/TRBV12-4
CASKLAVSSYNEQFF
TGTGCCAGCAAACTAGCGGTAAGCTCCTACAATGAGCAGTTCTTC
>TRBJ2-2|TRBD2|-|TRBV20-1
CSARTSGRANTGELFF
TGCAGTGCCCGGACTAGCGGGAGGGCAAACACCGGGGAGCTGTTTTTT
>TRBJ2-5|TRBD2|-|TRBV5-1
CASSLELAGVQETQYF
TGCGCCAGCAGCTTGGAGCTAGCGGGGGTCCAAGAGACCCAGTACTTC
>TRBJ2-3|TRBD2|once|TRBV11-2
CASSFPIGGGLHTDTQYF
TGTGCCAGCAGCTTTCCGATTGGGGGAGGGCTACACACAGATACGCAGTATTTT
>TRBJ2-4|-|few|TRBV7-8
CASSLRAGLLAKNIQYF
TGTGCCAGCAGCTTAAGGGCGGGGCTTCTAGCCAAAAACATTCAGTACTTC
>TRBJ2-2|-|few|TRBV20-1
CSARGQHSTGELFF
TGCAGTGCTAGAGGGCAACACAGCACCGGGGAGCTGTTTTTT
>TRBJ2-3|-|-|TRBV5-1
CASSRRASSTDTQYF
TGCGCCAGCAGCCGCCGGGCCAGTAGCACAGATACGCAGTATTTT
>TRBJ1-2|-|-|TRBV5-1
CASSLSGAYGYTF
TGCGCCAGCAGCTTGTCAGGGGCCTATGGCTACACCTTC
>TRBJ1-3|-|few|TRBV28
CASIGSGNTIYF
TGTGCCAGCATAGGGTCTGGAAACACCATATATTTT
>TRBJ2-7|TRBD1|few|TRBV7-2
CASSQRQGAYEQYF
TGTGCCAGCAGCCAAAGACAGGGGGCTTACGAGCAGTACTTC
>TRBJ2-1|-|-|TRBV27
CASSLFQGAGRSYNEQFF
TGTGCCAGCAGTTTATTCCAAGGGGCGGGGCGAAGTTACAATGAGCAGTTCTTC
>TRBJ2-3|-|-|TRBV11-2
CASSPNVNLGDTQYF
TGTGCCAGCAGCCCCAACGTAAACCTAGGGGATACGCAGTATTTT
>TRBJ1-1|-|-|TRBV5-6
CASSLAPTDTEAFF
TGTGCCAGCAGCTTGGCCCCCACTGACACTGAAGCTTTCTTT
>TRBJ2-1|TRBD2|-|TRBV12-3/TRBV12-4
CASSLATSGNEQFF
TGTGCCAGCAGTTTGGCGACTAGCGGGAATGAGCAGTTCTTC
>TRBJ2-3|-|-|TRBV9
CASSLMDISDTQYF
TGTGCCAGCAGCTTAATGGACATCTCAGATACGCAGTATTTT
>TRBJ1-1|-|few|TRBV11-2
CASSFTPGTEAFF
TGTGCCAGCAGCTTTACGCCGGGAACTGAAGCTTTCTTT
>TRBJ2-1|TRBD2|few|TRBV12-3/TRBV12-4
CASSTTPGLAGAEQFF
TGTGCCAGCAGCACTACTCCGGGACTAGCGGGAGCTGAGCAGTTCTTC
>TRBJ2-7|TRBD2|-|TRBV20-1
CSARRELAGDEQYF
TGCAGTGCTAGAAGGGAACTAGCGGGAGACGAGCAGTACTTC
>TRBJ2-7|-|few|TRBV29-1
CSVEVFQGLEQYF
TGCAGCGTTGAGGTCTTCCAGGGCCTCGAGCAGTACTTC
>TRBJ2-1|TRBD2|-|TRBV3-1
CASTLGASGNNEQFF
TGTGCCAGCACCCTGGGGGCTAGCGGGAACAATGAGCAGTTCTTC
>TRBJ2-1|TRBD1|-|TRBV28
CASTPVDRYNEQFF
TGTGCCAGCACCCCGGTGGACAGGTACAATGAGCAGTTCTTC
>TRBJ1-1|TRBD1|few|TRBV5-1
CASRPGGSGTEAFF
TGCGCCAGCAGACCAGGGGGTTCTGGCACTGAAGCTTTCTTT
>TRBJ2-5|TRBD2|-|TRBV20-1
CSASDAGAYQETQYF
TGCAGTGCTAGTGATGCGGGAGCCTACCAAGAGACCCAGTACTTC
>TRBJ2-7|TRBD2|few|TRBV7-6
CASSEIPGLAGSLTYF
TGTGCCAGCAGTGAGATACCGGGACTAGCGGGGTCCCTGACGTACTTC
>TRBJ2-5|-|-|TRBV28
CASRLADQETQYF
TGTGCCAGCCGTTTGGCGGATCAAGAGACCCAGTACTTC
>TRBJ2-7|TRBD2|-|TRBV27
CASTVREPSGRQHEQYF
TGTGCCAGCACCGTTAGGGAACCTAGCGGGAGGCAGCACGAGCAGTACTTC
>TRBJ2-3|-|few|TRBV5-1
CASSLAGDPDTQYF
TGCGCCAGCAGCTTGGCGGGAGACCCAGATACGCAGTATTTT
>TRBJ1-3|-|few|TRBV5-1
CASSQDTAGNTIYF
TGCGCCAGCAGCCAGGACACCGCCGGAAACACCATATATTTT
>TRBJ2-6|-|-|TRBV5-1
CASSLAVGTGANVLTF
TGCGCCAGCAGCTTGGCCGTGGGAACTGGGGCCAACGTCCTGACTTTC